The present entry profiles one T cell receptor (beta chain) with its context. Its antigen remains unidentified. The data derive from a study of T-cell memory formation after mild COVID-19. Study outcomes and limitations: Pre-infection memory harbored some responding clones, suggesting cross-reactive memory joined.

Each CDR3 protein gets one entry after TCRdb re-called the 5' RACE reads with MiXCR. The profile shows roughly 370,000 distinct CDR3 sequences, about a sixth of them singletons. Looked up from germline, CDR1 is SGHTA and CDR2 is FQGTGA. V trimming: 5 bases; J trimming: 5 bases; junction bases outside the gene matches: 11. This CDR3 has 18 residues. Source material: PBMCs or a T cell subset sorted from them (not recorded which). This sequence joins TRBV7-3 and TRBJ2-3; TRBD2 matches at 15 bases. This receptor was identified in a man in his late teens or twenties who had mild COVID-19 (a few samples of this study predate the infection). Cell type and time point are not known. The CDR3, as DNA: TGTGCCAGCAGCGTGGGACTAGCGGGGGGTCACCTCGTAGATACGCAGTATTTT. This sequence encodes CASSVGLAGGHLVDTQYF.